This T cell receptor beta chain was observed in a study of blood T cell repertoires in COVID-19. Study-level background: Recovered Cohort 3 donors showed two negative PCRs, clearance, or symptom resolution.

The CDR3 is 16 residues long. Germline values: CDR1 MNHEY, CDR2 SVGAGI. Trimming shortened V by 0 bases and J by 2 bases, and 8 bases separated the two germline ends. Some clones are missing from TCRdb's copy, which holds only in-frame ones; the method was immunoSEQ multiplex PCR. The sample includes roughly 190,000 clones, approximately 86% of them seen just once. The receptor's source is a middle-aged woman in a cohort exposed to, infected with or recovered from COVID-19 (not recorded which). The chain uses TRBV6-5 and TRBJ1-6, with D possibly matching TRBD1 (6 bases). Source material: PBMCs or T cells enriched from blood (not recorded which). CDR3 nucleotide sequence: TGTGCCAGCAGTTACTCGAGGGACACCTATAATTCACCCCTCCACTTT. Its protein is CASSYSRDTYNSPLHF.